Below are 27 T cell receptor beta chains sequenced from a single sample in a study of PD-1 blockade in classical Hodgkin lymphoma. The time point: cycle 4 day 1 (C4D1), after less than 7 weeks of nivolumab. Brentuximab vedotin exposure varied, and every patient relapsed after autologous stem cell transplantation. Researchers report purifying CD4+ T cells from thawed PBMCs by magnetic negative selection. Sequencing was performed with immunoSEQ multiplex PCR; in TCRdb, only in-frame clones are kept and a portion is missing. The sample shows 15,000 to 20,000 clones, around 79% of them seen only once. The material sequenced was CD4+ T cells from blood, taken before the fourth cycle of nivolumab. These receptors were obtained from a human donor with classical Hodgkin lymphoma.

This clone was detected once. V is TRBV5-4 and J is TRBJ1-1, with D possibly being TRBD1 (6 bases). CDR3 length: 18 amino acids. The V gene's germline CDR1 is SGHNT and CDR2 YYREEE (reference sequence). The V and J ends lost 6 bases and 1 base respectively, with 25 bases between them. The CDR3, as DNA: TGTGCCAGCACCGGACTTACAGGGCTCTCTTTGTCGAACACTGAAGCTTTCTTT. Its translation is CASTGLTGLSLSNTEAFF.

The chain recombines TRBV7-2 with TRBJ1-2; no definite D call. Germline values: CDR1 SGHTA, CDR2 FQGNSA. V was cut by 8 bases and J by 1 base, with 11 bases left in between. The CDR3 extends over 13 amino acids. As DNA, the CDR3 is TGTGCCAGCGGTGAACAGCTTAACTATGGCTACACCTTC. Its protein is CASGEQLNYGYTF.

The chain joins TRBV7-6 to TRBJ2-7, with D perhaps TRBD2 (6 bases). The ends were cut back, 5 bases at V and 6 bases at J, with 14 bases in the middle. CDR3 size: 13 residues. Germline V lookup: CDR1 SGHVS, CDR2 FNYEAQ. The CDR3 nucleotides read TGTGCCAGCAGCCCGGGACTCCTCCTCGAGCAGTACTTC. Its translation is CASSPGLLLEQYF.

The chain has TRBV19 and TRBJ1-3; no clear D gene. Trimming removed 6 bases at V and 0 bases at J, with 12 bases between. Germline V CDR1 and CDR2: LNHDA, SQIVND (reference sequence). This CDR3 region has 15 residues. The CDR3 loop reads CASRETGSSGNTIYF. CDR3 bases: TGTGCCAGTAGAGAAACGGGGTCCTCTGGAAACACCATATATTTT.

The chain uses TRBV6-6 and TRBJ1-4; no clear D gene. Germline V lookup: CDR1 MNHNY, CDR2 SVGAGI (reference sequence). The CDR3 totals 11 residues. V dropped 6 bases and J dropped 12 bases, with 11 bases sitting between them. The CDR3 here is CASRTGVELFF. For the CDR3, the DNA is TGTGCCAGCAGAACGGGCGTAGAACTGTTTTTT.

This clone was seen a few times. This rearrangement joins TRBV6-4 to TRBJ1-2; D call uncertain. This CDR3 has 13 residues. Between the trimmed V and J ends, which lost 6 bases and 3 bases, there was a span of 11 bases. Per the germline V gene, CDR1 is MRHNA and CDR2 is SNTAGT. The CDR3 spells CASSPGEDYGYTF. The CDR3 DNA reads as TGTGCCAGCAGCCCAGGAGAGGACTATGGCTACACCTTC.

The chain employs TRBV27 and TRBJ2-1, with D possibly TRBD1 on 6 matching bases. V dropped 6 bases and J dropped 3 bases, with 15 bases sitting between them. Germline-derived CDR1 and CDR2 are MNHEY and SMNVEV (reference sequence). The CDR3 runs 15 residues. The CDR3 loop reads CASSLQGKVYNEQFF. CDR3 nucleotides: TGTGCCAGCAGCCTACAGGGTAAAGTCTACAATGAGCAGTTCTTC.

The V and J genes are TRBV1 and TRBJ2-1; the DNA was not compared with TRBD2, the D call given in the table. TRBV1 is a pseudogene. There are 19 residues in the CDR3. The CDR3 reads CTSSQPPGLAGATGPEQFF. CDR3 sequence (DNA): TGCACCAGCAGCCAGCCACCGGGACTAGCGGGGGCCACAGGGCCTGAGCAGTTCTTC.

The CDR3 here is CASSQGGDSLNYGYTF. CDR3 nucleotides: TGCGCCAGCAGCCAAGGAGGGGACAGCTTAAACTATGGCTACACCTTC. This rearrangement joins TRBV4-1 to TRBJ1-2, with 7 bases identical to TRBD1. The CDR3 has 16 residues. Germline CDR1 reads MGHRA; CDR2 reads YSYEKL. V was pared by 1 base and J by 2 bases, with 7 bases of the junction left unmatched.

The rearrangement links TRBV6-1 to TRBJ2-7, with D unresolved. Germline lookup yields CDR1 MNHNS and CDR2 SASEGT. This CDR3 contains 12 residues. V lost 7 bases and J lost 5, with 12 bases in between. The CDR3 is CASNWVGNEQYF. For the CDR3, the DNA is TGTGCCAGCAACTGGGTTGGGAACGAGCAGTACTTC.

This clone has a handful of counts. The chain has TRBV5-4 and TRBJ1-2; D gene uncertain. V gave up 0 bases and J gave up 3 bases, with 9 bases separating them. This CDR3 region has 14 residues. From germline, CDR1 is SGHNT and CDR2 YYREEE (reference sequence). CDR3 nucleotides: TGTGCCAGCAGCTTGGGACCGGGCTACTATGGCTACACCTTC. It translates to CASSLGPGYYGYTF. Filled out from reference TRBV5-4 and TRBJ1-2, the complete variable domain reads ETGVTQSPTHLIKTRGQQVTLRCSSQSGHNTVSWYQQALGQGPQFIFQYYREEENGRGNFPPRFSGLQFPNYSSELNVNALELDDSALYLCASSLGPGYYGYTFGSGTRLTVV.

This clone turned up a few times. The chain recombines TRBV7-4 with TRBJ2-3, with D hard to call. CDR3 length equals 18 residues. Germline CDR1 SGHVT, CDR2 SQSDAQ. Between the trimmed V and J ends, which lost 5 bases and 2 bases, there was a span of 23 bases. The CDR3 protein is CASSLVKGLFRLTDTQYF. The DNA for the CDR3 is TGTGCCAGCAGCCTCGTAAAGGGCCTGTTTCGACTCACAGATACGCAGTATTTT.

This clone occurred a few times. This rearrangement joins TRBV6-1 to TRBJ1-6; 7 nucleotides line up with TRBD1. Germline V gives CDR1 MNHNS, CDR2 SASEGT. The CDR3 is made up of 14 amino acids. The V and J ends lost 8 bases and 8 bases, in that order; junction bases with no gene match: 9. The CDR3 sequence is CASGAGTDYSPLHF. CDR3 sequence (DNA): TGTGCCAGCGGCGCCGGGACAGACTATTCACCCCTCCACTTT.

The V call is TRBV9, the J call TRBJ2-5; D may be TRBD1 (5 bases). The CDR3 totals 15 residues. The V end lost 4 bases, the J end lost 3 bases, and 16 bases lay between the germline ends. Germline CDR1 and CDR2: SGDLS and YYNGEE. The CDR3 DNA reads as TGTGCCAGCAGCCCCTGGGGCTCTTGGGAAGAGACCCAGTACTTC. Protein product: CASSPWGSWEETQYF.

V and J are TRBV28 and TRBJ1-1, with 8 bases identical to TRBD1. The CDR3 has 15 amino acids. CDR1 is MDHEN and CDR2 is SYDVKM in the germline V gene. V was clipped by 6 bases and J by 2 bases; unmatched bases: 8. In DNA form, the CDR3 reads TGTGCCAGCAGGTCGGGACAGGTACATAACACTGAAGCTTTCTTT. Translation: CASRSGQVHNTEAFF.

The J gene is TRBJ1-6, the V gene TRBV19, with TRBD1 as a possible D gene (5 bases). Per germline, CDR1 LNHDA and CDR2 SQIVND (reference sequence). The germline V and J ends were trimmed by 6 bases and 14 bases, with 17 bases remaining between them. This CDR3 has 13 amino acids. The CDR3 spells CASSYGAYKALHF. For the CDR3, the DNA is TGTGCCAGTAGCTATGGGGCTTACAAGGCCCTCCACTTT.

This sequence joins TRBV9 and TRBJ2-5; D is perhaps TRBD2 (5 bases). The CDR3 spans 15 residues. CDR1 is SGDLS, CDR2 YYNGEE, per germline. The V and J ends lost 1 base and 4 bases respectively, with 14 bases between them. This chain's CDR3 is CASSVNLASGETQYF. The CDR3 nucleotides are TGTGCCAGCAGCGTAAATCTAGCTTCGGGAGAGACCCAGTACTTC.

V usage is TRBV19 and J usage is TRBJ2-6, with 7 bases lining up with TRBD2. This CDR3 comprises 17 residues. J was trimmed by 0 bases and V by 2 bases; bases with no gene match: 4. Germline CDR1 reads LNHDA; CDR2 reads SQIVND (reference sequence). The CDR3: CASSILGGTSGANVLTF. The CDR3 region has the DNA TGTGCCAGTAGTATACTGGGGGGGACCTCTGGGGCCAACGTCCTGACTTTC.

The V and J genes are TRBV27 and TRBJ1-5, with 8 bases identical to TRBD1. The CDR3 runs to 15 residues. CDR1 is MNHEY, CDR2 SMNVEV, per germline (reference sequence). Trimming cost V 4 bases and J 4 bases; bases outside gene matches: 6. CDR3 protein: CASSWSGQDNQPQHF. The CDR3 bases are TGTGCCAGCAGTTGGTCGGGACAGGATAATCAGCCCCAGCATTTT.

The CDR3 here is CASSYDPLQGYGYTF. CDR3 DNA: TGTGCCAGCAGTTACGACCCTCTACAAGGCTATGGCTACACCTTC. The V gene is TRBV6-6, the J gene TRBJ1-2; D ambiguous. The CDR3 has 15 residues. In germline, CDR1 is MNHNY, CDR2 SVGAGI (reference sequence). Trimming shortened V by 2 bases and J by 4 bases, and 14 bases separated the two germline ends.

The chain links TRBV19 to TRBJ2-3; 12 positions agree with TRBD2. After removal of 0 bases from V and 3 bases from J, the junction contained 13 bases not matched to a gene. This CDR3 region has 20 residues. Per germline, CDR1 LNHDA and CDR2 SQIVND (reference sequence). The DNA for the CDR3 is TGTGCCAGTAGTATAGAAACCGGGACTAGCGGGCGGCGCAGGACAGATACGCAGTATTTT. Amino acids: CASSIETGTSGRRRTDTQYF.

The V call is TRBV7-9, the J call TRBJ2-1; D possibly corresponds to TRBD2 (6 bases). CDR1 is SEHNR, CDR2 FQNEAQ, per germline (reference sequence). This CDR3 region has 15 residues. V was pared by 5 bases and J by 0 bases, with 11 bases between. The CDR3 DNA follows: TGTGCCAGCAGCCTGGAGGGGAGCTCCTACAATGAGCAGTTCTTC. Amino acids: CASSLEGSSYNEQFF.

V usage is TRBV2 and J usage is TRBJ2-7; D gene ambiguous. V lost 5 bases and J 3 bases, leaving 5 bases between the germline ends. The CDR3 runs to 11 residues. Germline CDR1 SNHLY, CDR2 FYNNEI. The CDR3 DNA reads TGTGCCAGCAGTAAAATCTACGAGCAGTACTTC. It yields the protein CASSKIYEQYF.

The V gene is TRBV7-6, the J gene TRBJ1-5, with 7 bases lining up with TRBD1. J lost 2 bases, V lost 5 bases, and 9 bases had no gene match. CDR3 length equals 16 residues. Germline CDR1 and CDR2: SGHVS and FNYEAQ. CDR3 residues: CASSQGGAGGNQPQHF. The CDR3 bases are TGTGCCAGCAGCCAGGGGGGGGCTGGTGGCAATCAGCCCCAGCATTTT.

This clone was counted only a few times. The V call is TRBV2, the J call TRBJ2-7; D tentatively reads TRBD1 or TRBD2 (5 bases each). The V end was cut by 2 bases, the J end by 6 bases, with 14 bases between. Germline V gives CDR1 SNHLY, CDR2 FYNNEI. This CDR3 spans 14 amino acids. The CDR3 is CASSESRESGEQYV. CDR3 in DNA: TGTGCCAGCAGTGAATCCAGGGAAAGCGGCGAGCAGTACGTC.

The chain couples TRBV19 to TRBJ2-1, with 11 positions matching TRBD2. Per germline, CDR1 LNHDA and CDR2 SQIVND (reference sequence). The CDR3 runs to 17 residues. After removal of 3 bases from V and 0 bases from J, the junction contained 4 bases not matched to a gene. CDR3 residues: CASSIRLAGSSYNEQFF. The CDR3 DNA is TGTGCCAGTAGTATCCGACTAGCGGGGAGCTCCTACAATGAGCAGTTCTTC.

This clone was observed a few times. The V and J genes are TRBV9 and TRBJ2-7; 7 bases fit TRBD2. CDR1 and CDR2 (germline): SGDLS, YYNGEE. The V gene end was trimmed by 0 bases and the J gene end by 3 bases; junction bases not matched to a gene: 6. The CDR3 is 15 residues long. CDR3: CASSVGTTGGYEQYF. CDR3 nucleotide sequence: TGTGCCAGCAGCGTAGGGACAACGGGGGGCTACGAGCAGTACTTC. Combining the CDR3 with reference TRBV9 and TRBJ2-7 gives the whole variable domain DSGVTQTPKHLITATGQRVTLRCSPRSGDLSVYWYQQSLDQGLQFLIQYYNGEERAKGNILERFSAQQFPDLHSELNLSSLELGDSALYFCASSVGTTGGYEQYFGPGTRLTVT.